Listed here are 4 T cell receptor beta chains from one sample, sequenced in a study of blood T cell repertoires in COVID-19. Some clones are missing from TCRdb's copy, which holds only in-frame ones; the method was immunoSEQ multiplex PCR. The profile covers some 160,000 clones, with roughly 90% appearing a single time and approximately 2.8% taken by the ten largest. Material: peripheral blood. These receptors were taken from a man in his sixties with acute or convalescent COVID-19.

The chain has TRBV15 and TRBJ1-2; D is unclear. CDR1 LNHNV and CDR2 YYDKDF come from the germline V gene (reference sequence). There are 14 residues in the CDR3. V lost 0 bases, J lost 5 bases, and 10 bases lay in between. The CDR3 region is CATSRDTTGYGYTF. CDR3 DNA: TGTGCCACCAGCAGAGATACCACGGGGTATGGCTACACCTTC.

A word on this clone: Additional DNA sequences in this sample encode the identical CDR3. The rearrangement uses TRBV30 and TRBJ1-5; 7 bases map to TRBD1. This CDR3 contains 13 residues. CDR1 GTSNPN and CDR2 SVGIG come from the germline V gene (reference sequence). The J segment lost 4 bases and the V segment lost 0 bases, leaving 0 bases of the junction unmatched. CDR3 amino acids: CAWSVQGNQPQHF. The CDR3 nucleotides read TGTGCCTGGAGTGTACAGGGGAATCAGCCCCAGCATTTT.

V usage is TRBV7-8 and J usage is TRBJ1-5, with 8 bases identical to TRBD1. CDR1 is SGHVS, CDR2 FQNEAQ, per germline. This CDR3 comprises 15 residues. Unmatched junction bases numbered 5, after V lost 3 bases and J lost 4 bases. The CDR3 DNA reads as TGTGCCAGCAGCTTCGGACAGGGTTTGAATCAGCCCCAGCATTTT. Its protein is CASSFGQGLNQPQHF. Full variable domain (remainder filled in from reference TRBV7-8 and TRBJ1-5): GAGVSQSPRYKVAKRGQDVALRCDPISGHVSLFWYQQALGQGPEFLTYFQNEAQLDKSGLPSDRFFAERPEGSVSTLKIQRTQQEDSAVYLCASSFGQGLNQPQHFGDGTRLSIL.

The chain couples TRBV11-1 to TRBJ2-7; D may be TRBD2 (6 bases). This CDR3 has 15 residues. V shed 2 bases and J shed 2 bases, with 13 bases lying between them. CDR1 and CDR2 from the germline V gene are SGHAT and FQDESV (reference sequence). Here the CDR3 reads CASSLSGDRPYEQYF. The CDR3 coding sequence is TGTGCCAGCAGCTTATCGGGGGATCGTCCCTACGAGCAGTACTTC.